These T cell receptor beta chains were read from a single sample in a study of control samples from healthy donors and cancer patients. Clones were read by immunoSEQ multiplex PCR, and TCRdb kept only the in-frame ones, dropping some. The sample holds about 120,000 clones, around 87% seen once. Material for sequencing was PBMCs. These receptors originate from a woman aged 50 to 60 with colorectal cancer. CDR3s include the opening cysteine and the closing phenylalanine or tryptophan. The D gene is left open where the match is weak. For some rows the clone size is stated as once, few or many, or as a class when expanded; others skip it.

- | - | TRBJ1-1 | TRBV7-2 | TGTGCCAGCAGCTTAGCCAAGAAGAACACTGAAGCTTTCTTT | CASSLAKKNTEAFF
TRBD2 | - | TRBJ2-3 | TRBV11-2 | TGTGCCAGCAGCTTAGATTTGGGACTAGCCGGGGATACGCAGTATTTT | CASSLDLGLAGDTQYF
- | - | TRBJ2-1 | TRBV12-3/TRBV12-4 | TGTGCCAGCAGTTTACTCAGGGTCCGGGAGCAGTTCTTC | CASSLLRVREQFF
- | - | TRBJ1-1 | TRBV5-1 | TGCGCCAGCAGCGCGGGACACCCGAACACTGAAGCTTTCTTT | CASSAGHPNTEAFF
TRBD2 | - | TRBJ2-1 | TRBV28 | TGTGCCAGCAGGACCTCCGGGACTAGCGGGAGCGGCTACAATGAGCAGTTCTTC | CASRTSGTSGSGYNEQFF
- | - | TRBJ1-4 | TRBV30 | TGTGCCTGGAGCCCGCCCCCTAATATGAGGGGTGAAAAACTGTTTTTT | CAWSPPPNMRGEKLFF
- | once | TRBJ1-2 | TRBV29-1 | TGCAGCGTTGAAGCCAGCCCCGGTAACTATGGCTACACCTTC | CSVEASPGNYGYTF
- | - | TRBJ1-1 | TRBV2 | TGTGCCAGCAGTGTAACTCGGCGAGCTTTCTTT | CASSVTRRAFF
TRBD2 | - | TRBJ2-7 | TRBV14 | TGTGCCAGCAGCCGCACCCGGGGGGTATCCTACGAGCAGTACTTC | CASSRTRGVSYEQYF
- | once | TRBJ1-6 | TRBV19 | TGTGCCAGTAGTATGGACAGTTATAATTCACCCCTCCACTTT | CASSMDSYNSPLHF
- | - | TRBJ1-6 | TRBV27 | TGTGCCAGCATACGGAATAATTCACCCCTCCACTTT | CASIRNNSPLHF
- | - | TRBJ2-4 | TRBV19 | TGTGCCAGTAGTATTCAACAGGGAGTACTAGCCAAAAACATTCAGTACTTC | CASSIQQGVLAKNIQYF
TRBD1 | - | TRBJ2-7 | TRBV27 | TGTGCCAGCAGTTTATTAGGGACAGGCCGGAACTACGAGCAGTACTTC | CASSLLGTGRNYEQYF
- | - | TRBJ1-1 | TRBV30 | TGTGCCTGGAGTGACAGAAATGAAGCTTTCTTT | CAWSDRNEAFF
- | - | TRBJ2-7 | TRBV23-1 | TGCGCCAGCAGTCAATTGGGGGATCACTACGAGCAGTACTTC | CASSQLGDHYEQYF
- | few | TRBJ2-3 | TRBV18 | TGTGCCAGCTCACCAGAAAGGGGTACAGATACGCAGTATTTT | CASSPERGTDTQYF
TRBD2 | - | TRBJ2-5 | TRBV6-6 | TGTGCCAGCCCCACGCGGGGGGCGAGAGAGACCCAGTACTTC | CASPTRGARETQYF
- | - | TRBJ1-5 | TRBV15 | TGTGCCACCAGCAGAGATCTTGGGCGGACAAGAAGCAATCAGCCCCAGCATTTT | CATSRDLGRTRSNQPQHF
TRBD2 | - | TRBJ2-6 | TRBV7-8 | TGTGCCAGCAGCGCCAGACTAGCGGGAGGATCTGGGGCCAACGTCCTGACTTTC | CASSARLAGGSGANVLTF
- | - | TRBJ2-7 | TRBV4-2 | TGTGCCAGCAGCCAAGCAGGGCGCGAGCAGTACTTC | CASSQAGREQYF
- | - | TRBJ2-3 | TRBV19 | TGTGCCAGTAGTATACGGGGTACTAGCACAGATACGCAGTATTTT | CASSIRGTSTDTQYF
- | - | TRBJ1-2 | TRBV28 | TGTGCCAGCAGAGATGACGGGCTCGGCTATGGCTACACCTTC | CASRDDGLGYGYTF
- | once | TRBJ1-2 | TRBV5-1 | TGCGCCAGCAGCTTGGGGGTTTCAGGCTATGGCTACACCTTC | CASSLGVSGYGYTF
TRBD1 | once | TRBJ1-5 | TRBV6-6 | TGTGCCAGCAGCTGGACAGGGAATCAGCCCCAGCATTTT | CASSWTGNQPQHF
- | - | TRBJ2-2 | TRBV6-5 | TGTGCCAGCACCATGGCCAGGAACACCGGGGAGCTGTTTTTT | CASTMARNTGELFF
TRBD1 | - | TRBJ1-5 | TRBV19 | TGTGCCAGTAGAAACAAAGGACAGGGGACTCAGCCCCAGCATTTT | CASRNKGQGTQPQHF
- | - | TRBJ2-7 | TRBV2 | TGTGCCAGCAGTGATAGCGGAAGAAGAAGCTCCTACGAGCAGTACTTC | CASSDSGRRSSYEQYF
- | - | TRBJ1-5 | TRBV9 | TGTGCCAGCAGCGGGGGACCGTCGACTCAAGGGCCCCAGCATTTT | CASSGGPSTQGPQHF
- | - | TRBJ2-2 | TRBV4-1 | TGCGCCAGCAGCCAAGGCAGTCCCGAGGGGTTCCCCGGGGAGCTGTTTTTT | CASSQGSPEGFPGELFF
TRBD2 | - | TRBJ2-2 | TRBV6-6 | TGTGCCAGTAAGCGGGAGAACACCGGGGAGCTGTTTTTT | CASKRENTGELFF
TRBD2 | - | TRBJ2-2 | TRBV5-1 | TGCGCCAGCAGCCCGGGACTAGCGGGGGAGATCGCCGGGGAGCTGTTTTTT | CASSPGLAGEIAGELFF
TRBD1 | - | TRBJ1-1 | TRBV19 | TGTGCCAGTAGTCCAGGGGGATTGAACACTGAAGCTTTCTTT | CASSPGGLNTEAFF
TRBD2 | - | TRBJ2-3 | TRBV5-1 | TGCGCCAGCAGCCCGGGGTTGGGAGCGGGGACAGATACGCAGTATTTT | CASSPGLGAGTDTQYF
TRBD2 | - | TRBJ2-3 | TRBV28 | TGTGCCAGCAGGTCTAAACTAGCGGGAGATACGCAGTATTTT | CASRSKLAGDTQYF
- | once | TRBJ2-1 | TRBV5-5 | TGTGCCAGCAGCTTGTGGCAGGGCCTCTACAATGAGCAGTTCTTC | CASSLWQGLYNEQFF
- | - | TRBJ2-5 | TRBV2 | TGTGCCAGCAGTGTTGTTAGACAAGAGACCCAGTACTTC | CASSVVRQETQYF
- | - | TRBJ2-5 | TRBV18 | TGTGCCAGCTCACCACCAGTTCAGGGCCAAGAGACCCAGTACTTC | CASSPPVQGQETQYF
TRBD2 | - | TRBJ2-3 | TRBV9 | TGTGCCAGCAGCGTCAGCGGGGGGGACACAGATACGCAGTATTTT | CASSVSGGDTDTQYF
- | - | TRBJ2-7 | TRBV27 | TGTGCCAGCAGTTACGGACGGGAGTCCCCCTACGAGCAGTACTTC | CASSYGRESPYEQYF
- | - | TRBJ1-1 | TRBV29-1 | TGCAGCGTTTGTCAGTCTGTCGTCCATGAAGCTTTCTTT | CSVCQSVVHEAFF
- | - | TRBJ1-5 | TRBV2 | TGTGCCAGCAGTGAACCGCAGGGCAATCAGCCCCAGCATTTT | CASSEPQGNQPQHF
- | - | TRBJ2-5 | TRBV19 | TGTGCCAGTAGCACCAGACCATTACTCCTGCCGGTGACCCAGTACTTC | CASSTRPLLLPVTQYF
- | - | TRBJ1-1 | TRBV6-5 | TGTGCCAGCAGTTCGAGCAGGAGGGCTGAAGCTTTCTTT | CASSSSRRAEAFF
- | - | TRBJ1-5 | TRBV2 | TGTGCCAGCAGTTCGCTTATAGGACCCCAGCATTTT | CASSSLIGPQHF
- | once | TRBJ2-5 | TRBV7-7 | TGTGCTAGCAGCTTAGCGAAGGGAGGAGAGACCCAGTACTTC | CASSLAKGGETQYF
- | - | TRBJ1-2 | TRBV19 | TGTGCCAGTAGTGTCAGCTTAAACTATGGCTACACCTTC | CASSVSLNYGYTF
- | - | TRBJ2-7 | TRBV12-3/TRBV12-4 | TGTGCCAGCAGACAGGGAATCACCTACGAGCAGTACTTC | CASRQGITYEQYF
TRBD2 | - | TRBJ2-1 | TRBV28 | TGTGCCAGCAGTTTGGGGCGGGAGTATGGAGATGAGCAGTTCTTC | CASSLGREYGDEQFF
- | - | TRBJ1-1 | TRBV28 | TGTGCCAGCAGTTTAAGAGGGGAGGGGGATGAAGCTTTCTTT | CASSLRGEGDEAFF
TRBD1 | - | TRBJ2-4 | TRBV11-2 | TGTGCCAGCAGCTTAAGGGGGGGACAGGGCCTCGACATTCAGTACTTC | CASSLRGGQGLDIQYF
- | few | TRBJ1-1 | TRBV9 | TGTGCCAGCAGCGTAGATGGACAGTCGGCTGAAGCTTTCTTT | CASSVDGQSAEAFF
- | - | TRBJ1-6 | TRBV19 | TGTGCCAGTAATCCGGACGGGGGTCTCTCCTATAATTCACCCCTCCACTTT | CASNPDGGLSYNSPLHF
- | - | TRBJ1-2 | TRBV5-6 | TGTGCCAGCAGCTTGGGGGTGGTTTACTACACCTTC | CASSLGVVYYTF
TRBD1 | - | TRBJ2-6 | TRBV27 | TGTGCCACGCGGACAGGGGATCACTCTGGGGCCAACGTCCTGACTTTC | CATRTGDHSGANVLTF
- | - | TRBJ2-3 | TRBV18 | TGTGCCAGCTCACCACCGATAACAGATACGCAGTATTTT | CASSPPITDTQYF